The 20 T cell receptor beta chains listed next were all sequenced from one sample in a study of regulatory T cells in long-lasting Graves disease. Assembly of TCR beta libraries relied on iRepertoire HTBI primers together with Arm-PCR of CDR3 regions. TCRdb used MiXCR to reprocess the multiplex PCR reads, holding one entry per CDR3 protein. Here the sample spans about 430,000 distinct CDR3 sequences, 15% being singletons. The time point: newly diagnosed GD, antithyroid drugs for less than 3 months. The TCR library was prepared using RNA isolated from PBMCs. These data also formed part of another study, on T cells in Graves' hyperthyroidism and ophthalmopathy.

The sample here was peripheral blood mononuclear cells (PBMCs), taken at new diagnosis, from a patient treated with antithyroid drugs. The receptors derive from a middle-aged woman with Graves disease.

The V and J genes are TRBV4-1 and TRBJ2-3; possible D gene TRBD1, 6 bases. The V gene's germline CDR1 is MGHRA and CDR2 YSYEKL. V was clipped by 1 base and J by 5 bases, with 16 bases between them. This CDR3 contains 16 residues. CDR3 DNA: TGCGCCAGCAGCCAAGTACCACAGGGATACGGAGATACGCAGTATTTT. Protein sequence: CASSQVPQGYGDTQYF.

This clonotype was counted at least ten times. The gene calls are TRBV7-2 and TRBJ2-1; 7 bases are a match to TRBD2. With 1 base clipped from V and 0 bases from J, the junction kept 9 bases outside the gene matches. CDR3 length equals 18 residues. Looked up from germline, CDR1 is SGHTA and CDR2 is FQGNSA. The CDR3 here is CASSLGPSGGGSYNEQFF. The CDR3 coding sequence is TGTGCCAGCAGCTTAGGTCCGTCTGGCGGGGGCTCCTACAATGAGCAGTTCTTC.

There are many counts of this clonotype. The chain combines TRBV12-3 or TRBV12-4 with TRBJ2-5; TRBD2 matches at 9 bases. The CDR3 consists of 15 residues. J lost 9 bases, V lost 2 bases, and 10 bases had no gene match. The CDR3 DNA follows: TGTGCCAGCAGTTTATGGCCTAGCGGGACGACCTCCCAGTACTTC. Translating it yields CASSLWPSGTTSQYF.

A few counts support this clonotype. The chain combines TRBV9 with TRBJ2-2; 16 positions match TRBD2. The CDR3 has 20 amino acids. Unmatched junction bases numbered 8, after V lost 0 bases and J lost 3 bases. Germline V gene sequence: CDR1 SGDLS, CDR2 YYNGEE. In DNA, the CDR3 is TGTGCCAGCAGCGTAGTTATGGGACTAGCGGGAGGGCCCGACACCGGGGAGCTGTTTTTT. As protein: CASSVVMGLAGGPDTGELFF.

This clonotype was seen many times. This sequence joins TRBV11-2 and TRBJ1-2, with no clear D. V lost 0 bases and J lost 4, with 9 bases in between. The germline gives CDR1 SGHAT, CDR2 FQNNGV. The length of the CDR3 is 14 residues. The CDR3 sequence is CASSLERTAYGYTF. The DNA of the CDR3 is TGTGCCAGCAGCTTAGAGCGTACAGCCTATGGCTACACCTTC.

In its sample, this clonotype was seen many times. The chain links TRBV19 to TRBJ1-2, with 8 positions matching TRBD1. Germline CDR1 is LNHDA and CDR2 is SQIVND (reference sequence). The V gene end was trimmed by 5 bases and the J gene end by 6 bases; junction bases not matched to a gene: 11. This CDR3 is 15 amino acids long. For the CDR3, the DNA is TGTGCCAGTAGTTCTCTGGCAGGGGGCGTAGATGGCTACACCTTC. Amino acid sequence: CASSSLAGGVDGYTF.

This clonotype was observed many times. This chain connects TRBV19 to TRBJ2-5; 7 nucleotides align to TRBD1. This CDR3 contains 16 residues. The junction had 14 bases not matched to a gene; V was cut back by 5 bases and J by 5 bases. CDR1 is LNHDA and CDR2 is SQIVND in the germline V gene (reference sequence). The CDR3 bases are TGTGCCAGTAGTGTTAGACAGGGACAAACTTGGGAGACCCAGTACTTC. Encoded protein: CASSVRQGQTWETQYF.

Worth noting for this clonotype: Given a far larger clone just one base away, this is likely a sequencing read error. CDR3: CASSPSGTRGEQYF. The DNA of the CDR3 is TGTGCCAGCAGCCCCAGCGGGACTAGGGGCGAGCAGTACTTC. This rearrangement joins TRBV7-3 to TRBJ2-7; TRBD2 agrees at 8 bases. CDR3 size: 14 residues. Germline values: CDR1 SGHTA, CDR2 FQGTGA. V lost 5 bases and J lost 6; bases outside the gene matches: 9.

The chain is built from TRBV11-2 and TRBJ2-1, with 13 bases identical to TRBD2. The V gene's germline CDR1 is SGHAT and CDR2 FQNNGV. There are 14 residues in the CDR3. J gave up 9 bases and V 6 bases, and 5 bases lay outside the gene matches. The CDR3 is CASRSGLAGIEQFF. In DNA, the CDR3 is TGTGCCAGCAGGTCGGGACTAGCGGGAATTGAGCAGTTCTTC.

This clonotype was found a few times. The V and J genes are TRBV13 and TRBJ2-3; the match to TRBD2 covers 12 bases. Trimming at V came to 2 bases and at J to 5 bases, leaving 11 bases not matched to a gene. The CDR3 covers 18 residues. CDR1 PRHDT and CDR2 FYEKMQ come from the germline V gene (reference sequence). Here the CDR3 reads CASSLITLAGGPEDTQYF. The CDR3 DNA sequence: TGTGCCAGCAGCTTAATCACCCTAGCGGGAGGGCCTGAAGATACGCAGTATTTT.

The chain joins TRBV18 to TRBJ1-1, with D uncertain. The CDR3 totals 17 residues. V lost 2 bases and J lost 2, with 18 bases in between. CDR1 is KGHSH and CDR2 is LQKENI in the germline V gene. The CDR3 nucleotides are TGTGCCAGCTCACCAGTGATCACAGACACTCCCAACACTGAAGCTTTCTTT. This codes for CASSPVITDTPNTEAFF. The full variable domain, in which reference TRBV18 and TRBJ1-1 provide the parts outside the CDR3, is NAGVMQNPRHLVRRRGQEARLRCSPMKGHSHVYWYRQLPEEGLKFMVYLQKENIIDESGMPKERFSAEFPKEGPSILRIQQVVRGDSAAYFCASSPVITDTPNTEAFFGQGTRLTVV.

The genes are TRBV9 and TRBJ2-1; 11 nucleotides agree with TRBD1. The CDR3 contains 16 residues. J gave up 4 bases and V 4 bases, and 7 bases lay outside the gene matches. Germline CDR1 reads SGDLS; CDR2 reads YYNGEE. Written as DNA, the CDR3 is TGTGCCAGCAGCCCTCCCGGGACAGGGGGTTACAATGAGCAGTTCTTC. Its translation: CASSPPGTGGYNEQFF.

The J gene is TRBJ1-6, the V gene TRBV5-5; D call uncertain. The CDR3 is 12 residues long. V lost 4 bases and J 8 bases, leaving 7 bases between the germline ends. Germline values: CDR1 SGHKS, CDR2 YYEKEE (reference sequence). CDR3 sequence reads: CASSPVDSPLHF. The CDR3 DNA reads as TGTGCCAGCAGCCCGGTGGATTCACCCCTCCACTTT.

This clonotype was observed a few times. The rearrangement links TRBV6-2 or TRBV6-3 to TRBJ1-1; D is possibly TRBD1 (5 bases). Germline V gene lookup returns CDR1 MNHEY and CDR2 SVGEGT. Trimming pared 5 bases from V and 8 bases from J, leaving 9 bases between. This CDR3 has 11 amino acids. The CDR3 bases are TGTGCCAGCAGTGCGACAGCCGAAGCTTTCTTT. Amino acids: CASSATAEAFF.

The V call is TRBV13, the J call TRBJ2-7, with 9 bases matching TRBD1. Germline V gives CDR1 PRHDT, CDR2 FYEKMQ (reference sequence). The CDR3 runs 15 residues. J lost 0 bases, V lost 5 bases, and 5 bases had no gene match. CDR3 sequence: CASSPGTGNSYEQYV. DNA of the CDR3: TGTGCCAGCAGCCCCGGGACAGGGAACTCCTACGAGCAGTACGTC.

This clonotype was counted at least ten times. In nucleotides, the CDR3 is TGTGCCAGCAGAACGCTAGCGGGAGTCGTGACCCAGTACTTC. Translating it yields CASRTLAGVVTQYF. The chain is built from TRBV7-2 and TRBJ2-5, with TRBD2 matching 10 bases. The ends lost 6 bases at V and 7 bases at J; junction bases unmatched: 8. The CDR3 covers 14 residues. In germline, CDR1 is SGHTA, CDR2 FQGNSA. Based on the CDR3 plus reference TRBV7-2 and TRBJ2-5, the full variable domain is GAGVSQSPSNKVTEKGKDVELRCDPISGHTALYWYRQSLGQGLEFLIYFQGNSAPDKSGLPSDRFSAERTGGSVSTLTIQRTQQEDSAVYLCASRTLAGVVTQYFGPGTRLLVL.

This clonotype has a count of ten or more. CDR3 in DNA: TGTGCCAGCAGAACAACCCGGGACAGGAGCTACGAGCAGTACTTC. This translates into CASRTTRDRSYEQYF. The genes are TRBV12-3 or TRBV12-4 and TRBJ2-7, with 8 positions matching TRBD1. Trimming at V came to 6 bases and at J to 3 bases, leaving 10 bases not matched to a gene. The CDR3 has 15 residues.

This clonotype has a handful of counts. V and J are TRBV28 and TRBJ1-5; D might be TRBD1 (5 bases). Germline CDR1 reads MDHEN; CDR2 reads SYDVKM. The CDR3 sequence is 15 residues long. Trimming stripped 6 bases from V and 0 bases from J, with 12 bases between. The CDR3, as DNA: TGTGCCAGCAGGATGACAGACAATAGCAATCAGCCCCAGCATTTT. It specifies CASRMTDNSNQPQHF.

In this sample, this clonotype turned up a few times. V gene TRBV10-2 combines with J gene TRBJ2-2; TRBD1 is a possible D gene (7 bases). From germline, CDR1 is WSHSY and CDR2 SAAADI. Trimming removed 2 bases at V and 2 bases at J, with 18 bases between. The CDR3 length is 18 residues. The CDR3, as DNA: TGCGCCAGCAGTGAGGGGGGGATGGGGACAGCTAACACCGGGGAGCTGTTTTTT. This gives the protein CASSEGGMGTANTGELFF.

This clonotype turned up a few times. The chain uses TRBV30 and TRBJ1-2; the D is unclear. Trimming stripped 0 bases from V and 3 bases from J, with 20 bases between. The CDR3 runs to 17 residues. Germline CDR1 is GTSNPN and CDR2 is SVGIG (reference sequence). In nucleotides, the CDR3 is TGTGCCTGGAGTGTAACTGGGGTCCCGACTGTGCACTATGGCTACACCTTC. It specifies CAWSVTGVPTVHYGYTF. The full variable domain, rest sourced from reference TRBV30 and TRBJ1-2, is SQTIHQWPATLVQPVGSPLSLECTVEGTSNPNLYWYRQAAGRGLQLLFYSVGIGQISSEVPQNLSASRPQDRQFILSSKKLLLSDSGFYLCAWSVTGVPTVHYGYTFGSGTRLTVV.